The sample holds many counts of the clone carrying this TCR beta chain. Germline V gene sequence: CDR1 SGHTA, CDR2 FQGNSA. Trimming removed 2 bases at V and 1 base at J, with 15 bases between. The CDR3 spans 16 residues. As for time point: before trial treatment. Nivolumab, ipilimumab, aspirin, low-dose cyclophosphamide and low-dose radiotherapy were given to donors. With TRAV- and TRBV-specific primers, first-strand cDNA was made, covering the alpha and beta chains. TCR amplification involved about 20 PCR cycles with a constant-region primer and V-primer adapter. From the reads, TCRdb called clonotypes with MiXCR, one entry per CDR3 protein. The sample has tens of thousands of distinct CDR3 sequences, roughly a sixth seen once. This specimen belongs to a study of low-dose radiotherapy and immunotherapy resistance in tumors. About the study: Per fraction, Cohort 1 was given 0.5 Gy every 2 weeks, for a total of 6.5 Gy. Cohort 2 was treated with 1 Gy per fraction every two weeks, amounting to 13 Gy across 26 weeks.

The sequence was collected from a male donor with prostate cancer. The chain couples TRBV7-2 to TRBJ2-7; D uncertain. Specimen: PBMCs, collected before treatment. CDR3 amino acids: CASSLSATVMSYEQYF. The CDR3 coding sequence is TGTGCCAGCAGCTTATCCGCCACAGTTATGTCCTACGAGCAGTACTTC.